The 29 T cell receptor beta chains in this list originate from one sample, sequenced in a study of blood T cell repertoires in COVID-19 (dated by TCRdb to about 2020). Libraries were constructed by the immunoSEQ multiplex PCR assay. TCRdb holds this immuneACCESS table with in-frame rearrangements only. Some clones are missing; in checked studies, unresolved V genes explain under half, and the rest has no known cause. Across this sample there are 50,000 to 75,000 clones, with 88% seen only once. Together, the top ten hold about a fifth of the sample. Sequencing used peripheral blood. These receptors originate from a woman in her 50s with active or convalescent COVID-19.

The chain employs TRBV28 and TRBJ2-7; 9 nucleotides match TRBD1. The CDR3 totals 16 residues. The V gene's germline CDR1 is MDHEN and CDR2 SYDVKM. The V gene end was trimmed by 4 bases and the J gene end by 4 bases; junction bases not matched to a gene: 11. The CDR3 protein is CASSYGIRDRDYEQYF. The CDR3, as DNA: TGTGCCAGCAGTTATGGAATCCGGGACAGGGATTACGAGCAGTACTTC.

This clone occurred once. The junction shows a germline mismatch at one end, possibly a read error. This rearrangement joins TRBV5-1 to TRBJ1-2; 7 bases are a match to TRBD1. The CDR3 spans 15 residues. Per germline, CDR1 SGHRS and CDR2 YFSETQ. CDR3 sequence (DNA): TGCGCCAGCAGCTTGGGGACAGGTTCTAAGTATGGCTACACCTTC. This encodes CASSLGTGSKYGYTF.

CDR3 nucleotide sequence: TGTGCCAGCAGCCAAGGCTCCCTAGCGGGATACCAAAACATTCAGTACTTC. Amino acid sequence: CASSQGSLAGYQNIQYF. The chain carries TRBV3-1 (or the pseudogene TRBV3-2) and TRBJ2-4; TRBD2 agrees at 9 bases. This CDR3 spans 17 amino acids. Germline loops: CDR1 LGHDT, CDR2 YNNKEL (reference sequence). V lost 1 base to trimming and J lost 5 bases; unmatched junction nucleotides: 9.

The chain carries TRBV12-3 or TRBV12-4 and TRBJ1-6, with TRBD1 as a possible D gene (5 bases). The CDR3 covers 13 residues. V lost 5 bases and J lost 7, with 9 bases in between. The CDR3: CASSTQGNSPLHF. The CDR3 DNA is TGTGCCAGCAGTACTCAGGGAAATTCACCCCTCCACTTT.

V gene TRBV30 combines with J gene TRBJ2-3, with a possible D match to TRBD2 (7 bases). This CDR3 comprises 17 residues. The V and J ends lost 4 bases and 4 bases respectively, with 24 bases between them. CDR1 is GTSNPN, CDR2 SVGIG, per germline (reference sequence). In nucleotides, the CDR3 is TGTGCCTGGACCCGAACTCGGGGGCGGGAGTGGTCAGATACGCAGTATTTT. This sequence encodes CAWTRTRGREWSDTQYF.

This chain joins TRBV5-6 and TRBJ2-1; 10 bases line up with TRBD2. J gave up 9 bases and V 2 bases, and 17 bases lay outside the gene matches. Germline lookup yields CDR1 SGHDT and CDR2 YYEEEE. The CDR3 contains 18 residues. CDR3 DNA sequence: TGTGCCAGCAGCTTCCCGGGGGCATCTAGCGGGAGAGGGTTTGAGCAGTTCTTC. Residues: CASSFPGASSGRGFEQFF.

The V and J genes are TRBV2 and TRBJ2-2; 8 positions agree with TRBD1. The CDR3 contains 15 residues. The ends lost 3 bases at V and 8 bases at J; junction bases unmatched: 8. CDR1 is SNHLY and CDR2 is FYNNEI in the germline V gene. CDR3 in DNA: TGTGCCAGCAGTGAGGACAGGGCTACGTGGGGGGAGCTGTTTTTT. Protein: CASSEDRATWGELFF. The full variable domain, rest sourced from reference TRBV2 and TRBJ2-2, is EPEVTQTPSHQVTQMGQEVILRCVPISNHLYFYWYRQILGQKVEFLVSFYNNEISEKSEIFDDQFSVERPDGSNFTLKIRSTKLEDSAMYFCASSEDRATWGELFFGEGSRLTVL.

The V and J genes are TRBV19 and TRBJ2-3, with D possibly TRBD2 on 6 matching bases. Germline loops: CDR1 LNHDA, CDR2 SQIVND (reference sequence). The CDR3 consists of 14 residues. Trimming cost V 5 bases and J 8 bases, with 17 bases left between them. CDR3 protein: CASSPSRSGLTQYF. CDR3 coding DNA: TGTGCCAGTAGTCCCTCGCGCTCGGGACTTACGCAGTATTTT.

The chain has TRBV19 and TRBJ2-7; the D gene is possibly TRBD1 (6 bases). The germline V gene encodes CDR1 LNHDA and CDR2 SQIVND (reference sequence). This CDR3 comprises 14 residues. The V and J ends lost 3 bases and 4 bases respectively, with 13 bases between them. The CDR3 sequence: CASSMGDRRYEQYF. DNA for the CDR3: TGTGCCAGTAGTATGGGTGACAGGCGGTACGAGCAGTACTTC.

This chain joins TRBV5-1 and TRBJ2-3; 7 bases map to TRBD2. V dropped 0 bases and J dropped 11; count of bases not matched to a gene: 12. The CDR3 is made up of 15 amino acids. CDR1 and CDR2 from the germline V gene are SGHRS and YFSETQ. The CDR3 nucleotides are TGCGCCAGCAGCTTGGCCCGGGACTACAATCTAGGGCAGTATTTT. Encoded protein: CASSLARDYNLGQYF.

The chain employs TRBV9 and TRBJ1-1; 10 nucleotides align to TRBD1. In germline, CDR1 is SGDLS, CDR2 YYNGEE. Losses at the gene ends were 2 bases for V and 4 bases for J; bases not matched to a gene: 5. The CDR3 contains 15 residues. The CDR3 DNA reads as TGTGCCAGCAGCGTCTCCCGGACAGGGGGCACTGAAGCTTTCTTT. Its protein product is CASSVSRTGGTEAFF.

The chain combines TRBV3-1 (or the pseudogene TRBV3-2) with TRBJ1-1; 9 bases are shared with TRBD1. The CDR3 is made up of 14 amino acids. J was trimmed by 7 bases and V by 5 bases; bases with no gene match: 8. Germline V gives CDR1 LGHDT, CDR2 YNNKEL (reference sequence). Here the CDR3 reads CASSEGVGQGEAFF. The CDR3 DNA reads TGTGCCAGCAGCGAAGGGGTGGGACAGGGTGAAGCTTTCTTT.

The rearrangement uses TRBV10-3 and TRBJ1-1, with 8 bases lining up with TRBD1. In germline, CDR1 is ENHRY, CDR2 SYGVKD. Trimming cost V 10 bases and J 8 bases; bases outside gene matches: 12. The CDR3 sequence is 13 residues long. The CDR3 DNA sequence: TGTGCCACTTATGGGACAGGCGAACGGGAAGCTTTCTTT. This encodes CATYGTGEREAFF.

This chain connects TRBV28 to TRBJ2-7; D gene ambiguous. Trimming left V 2 bases short and J 7 bases short, with 12 bases between. Germline-derived CDR1 and CDR2 are MDHEN and SYDVKM. The CDR3 runs to 13 residues. CDR3: CASSLASVREQYF. The CDR3 DNA reads as TGTGCCAGCAGTTTAGCATCGGTTAGAGAGCAGTACTTC.

CDR3 region: CASSLAGTGGLVQYF. For the CDR3, the DNA is TGTGCCAGCAGCTTAGCAGGGACAGGGGGACTTGTGCAGTACTTC. J is TRBJ2-7 and V is TRBV11-2, with TRBD1 identical over 11 bases. This CDR3 region has 15 residues. The V segment lost 1 base and the J segment 9 bases; nucleotides outside the gene matches: 8. CDR1 and CDR2 (germline): SGHAT, FQNNGV.

This chain uses TRBV2 with TRBJ2-2; 9 bases align to TRBD2. CDR3 length: 18 residues. Germline trimming cut 3 bases from V and 5 bases from J; bases unmatched to any gene: 13. Looked up from germline, CDR1 is SNHLY and CDR2 is FYNNEI. The DNA for the CDR3 is TGTGCCAGCAGTGATAGGTTTAGCGGGAGAGGAAGGACCGGGGAGCTGTTTTTT. Its protein product is CASSDRFSGRGRTGELFF.

V and J are TRBV9 and TRBJ1-2, with 8 bases matching TRBD1. Losses at the gene ends were 0 bases for V and 4 bases for J; bases not matched to a gene: 11. Germline CDR1 and CDR2: SGDLS and YYNGEE. The CDR3 sequence is 17 residues long. CDR3 sequence (DNA): TGTGCCAGCAGCGTAGCTAGAGACAGGGGAAGACTCTATGGCTACACCTTC. Its protein product is CASSVARDRGRLYGYTF.

The V gene is TRBV12-5, the J gene TRBJ1-1, with D possibly TRBD1 on 5 matching bases. CDR1 and CDR2 from the germline V gene are LGHNT and FRNRAP. This CDR3 contains 13 residues. V was shortened by 2 bases and J by 8 bases, with 12 bases between the two germline ends. The CDR3 nucleotides are TGTGCTAGTGGTTTGCCCTGGGAGGGGGAAGCTTTCTTT. Amino acid sequence: CASGLPWEGEAFF.

The rearrangement links TRBV5-4 to TRBJ1-2; D perhaps matches TRBD1 (6 bases). Looked up from germline, CDR1 is SGHNT and CDR2 is YYREEE (reference sequence). V was pared by 2 bases and J by 1 base, with 9 bases between. This CDR3 has 14 residues. In DNA form, the CDR3 reads TGTGCCAGCAGCTTCGACAGGCATAACTATGGCTACACCTTC. As protein: CASSFDRHNYGYTF.

V is TRBV7-6 and J is TRBJ2-2, with 14 bases that match TRBD2. Germline assignment: CDR1 SGHVS and CDR2 FNYEAQ. The length of the CDR3 is 15 residues. V trimming: 5 bases; J trimming: 6 bases; junction bases outside the gene matches: 2. The CDR3 loop is CASSRLAGGPGELFF. The CDR3 DNA reads as TGTGCCAGCAGCAGACTAGCGGGAGGGCCCGGGGAGCTGTTTTTT.

The J gene is TRBJ2-7, the V gene TRBV12-5; 9 nucleotides match TRBD2. Germline V lookup: CDR1 LGHNT, CDR2 FRNRAP. This CDR3 region has 16 residues. The J segment lost 2 bases and the V segment lost 5 bases, leaving 10 bases of the junction unmatched. Here the CDR3 DNA reads TGTGCTAGTGGTCCCCAGGGAGGGACTAGCCCCTACGAGCAGTACTTC. It is translated as CASGPQGGTSPYEQYF.

The rearrangement joins TRBV20-1 to TRBJ1-2; 7 bases fit TRBD1. Germline V gives CDR1 DFQATT, CDR2 SNEGSKA (reference sequence). The CDR3 totals 14 residues. The V and J ends lost 3 bases and 2 bases, in that order; junction bases with no gene match: 6. CDR3 amino acids: CSASQGDTNYGYTF. The CDR3 DNA sequence: TGCAGTGCTAGTCAGGGGGACACCAACTATGGCTACACCTTC.

The chain uses TRBV18 and TRBJ1-1, with D tentatively TRBD1 (6 bases). Germline V gene sequence: CDR1 KGHSH, CDR2 LQKENI. The CDR3 is 16 residues long. With 6 bases removed from V and 6 bases from J, the gap between germline ends came to 23 bases. CDR3 bases: TGTGCCAGCTCCCACTTGGGCGAGGGGGTTGGCTCTGAAGCTTTCTTT. It translates to CASSHLGEGVGSEAFF.

This chain connects TRBV9 to TRBJ2-2, with 11 bases lining up with TRBD2. The germline V gene has CDR1 SGDLS and CDR2 YYNGEE. Trimming removed 3 bases from V and 3 bases from J; junction bases left unmatched: 10. CDR3 length equals 18 residues. The CDR3 is CASSAIFSGRADTGELFF. The CDR3 coding sequence is TGTGCCAGCAGCGCAATCTTTAGCGGGAGGGCCGACACCGGGGAGCTGTTTTTT.

This chain uses TRBV4-1 with TRBJ1-2; 8 bases map to TRBD1. CDR3 length: 14 residues. Trimming took 1 base from V and 4 from J; bases not matched to a gene: 2. The germline V gene encodes CDR1 MGHRA and CDR2 YSYEKL. The CDR3 is CASSQGTGRYGYTF. The CDR3 nucleotides are TGCGCCAGCAGCCAAGGGACAGGGCGCTATGGCTACACCTTC.

A single count supports this clone. The rearrangement links TRBV29-1 to TRBJ2-7, with D perhaps matching TRBD1 (6 bases). Trimming took off 6 bases at V and 2 bases at J, with 11 bases between the two ends. This CDR3 is built from 12 residues. CDR1 SQVTM and CDR2 ANQGSEA come from the germline V gene. CDR3 residues: CSVFDRTYEQYF. The CDR3 nucleotides read TGCAGCGTCTTTGACAGGACCTACGAGCAGTACTTC.

This clone has just one count. The chain recombines TRBV9 with TRBJ2-1; 7 bases match TRBD2. V was clipped by 0 bases and J by 5 bases; unmatched bases: 5. CDR3 length equals 15 residues. CDR1 is SGDLS, CDR2 YYNGEE, per germline. The CDR3 reads CASSVGLATNNEQFF. The CDR3 region has the DNA TGTGCCAGCAGCGTAGGACTAGCTACTAACAATGAGCAGTTCTTC.

The chain joins TRBV7-3 to TRBJ2-6; D may be TRBD2 (5 bases). V was pared by 5 bases and J by 0 bases, with 14 bases between. Germline CDR1 is SGHTA and CDR2 is FQGTGA. The CDR3 is 17 amino acids. The CDR3 loop reads CASSPGVVRSGANVLTF. CDR3 DNA sequence: TGTGCCAGCAGCCCCGGGGTGGTACGCTCTGGGGCCAACGTCCTGACTTTC.

This clone was seen a single time. The chain recombines TRBV5-1 with TRBJ2-3, with D perhaps matching TRBD2 (7 bases). The CDR3 has 13 amino acids. The germline V gene encodes CDR1 SGHRS and CDR2 YFSETQ. V was shortened by 1 base and J by 8 bases, with 11 bases between the two germline ends. The CDR3 DNA is TGCGCCAGCAGCTTGAACAGGGAGGGTACGCAGTATTTT. Protein sequence: CASSLNREGTQYF.